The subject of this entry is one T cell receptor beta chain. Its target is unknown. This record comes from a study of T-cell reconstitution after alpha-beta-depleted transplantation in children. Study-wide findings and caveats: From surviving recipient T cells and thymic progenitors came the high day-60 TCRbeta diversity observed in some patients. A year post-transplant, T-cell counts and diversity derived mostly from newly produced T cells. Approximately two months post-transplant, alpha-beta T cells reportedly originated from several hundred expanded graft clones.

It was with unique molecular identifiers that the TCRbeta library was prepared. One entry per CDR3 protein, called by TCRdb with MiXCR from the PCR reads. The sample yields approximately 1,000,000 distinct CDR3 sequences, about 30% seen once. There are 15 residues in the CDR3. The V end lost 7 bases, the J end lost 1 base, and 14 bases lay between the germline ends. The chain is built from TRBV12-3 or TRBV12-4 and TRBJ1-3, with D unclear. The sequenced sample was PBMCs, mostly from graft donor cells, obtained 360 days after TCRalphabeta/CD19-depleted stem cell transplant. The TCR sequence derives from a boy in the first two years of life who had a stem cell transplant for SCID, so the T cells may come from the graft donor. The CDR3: CASTTRDFSGNTIYF. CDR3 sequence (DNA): TGTGCCAGCACCACCCGAGATTTTTCTGGAAACACCATATATTTT.